This paragraph covers one T cell receptor beta chain sequence. Its matching antigen is unknown. This entry is derived from a study of shared clonotypes between healthy human individuals. Study outcomes and limitations: Relative to clonotypes present in all four donors, those not shared had lower generation probabilities. The study found approximately 5% of naive CD4 clonotypes shared across a few donors.

Sequencing used immunoSEQ multiplex PCR; TCRdb keeps in-frame clones, though not all of them. The table shows about 2.1 million clones, with 85% to 95% occurring only once. Germline V gene data show CDR1 as MNHEY and CDR2 as SMNVEV (reference sequence). Trimming left V 5 bases short and J 1 base short, with 9 bases between. The CDR3 has 14 amino acids. Naive CD8 cells, CD45RO-negative and positively selected for CCR7, excluded terminally differentiated effector memory CD45RA+ cells. This TCR was recovered from a man aged 18 to 30 in good health. Some clones in this sample may be carry-over from other donors' samples. Sequenced input: naive CD8+ T cells from PBMCs. The V gene is TRBV27, the J gene TRBJ1-5; D is uncertain. The CDR3 DNA follows: TGTGCCAGCAGTGGTTTTTACAGCAATCAGCCCCAGCATTTT. This gives the protein CASSGFYSNQPQHF.